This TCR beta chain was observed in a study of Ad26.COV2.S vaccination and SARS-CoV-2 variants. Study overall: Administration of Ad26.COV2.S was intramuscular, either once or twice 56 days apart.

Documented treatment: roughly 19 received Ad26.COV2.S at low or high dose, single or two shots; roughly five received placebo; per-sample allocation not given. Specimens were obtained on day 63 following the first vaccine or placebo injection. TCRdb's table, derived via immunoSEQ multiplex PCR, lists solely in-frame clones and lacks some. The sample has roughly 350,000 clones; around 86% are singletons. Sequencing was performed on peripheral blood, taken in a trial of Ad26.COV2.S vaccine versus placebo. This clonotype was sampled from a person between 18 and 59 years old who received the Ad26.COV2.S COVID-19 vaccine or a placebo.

The CDR3 loop is CASRLYRGSIRTTNYGYTF. CDR3 nucleotide sequence: TGTGCCAGCAGACTTTACAGGGGCTCCATCCGAACTACTAACTATGGCTACACCTTC. This sequence joins TRBV11-2 and TRBJ1-2; TRBD1 matches at 7 bases. Germline values: CDR1 SGHAT, CDR2 FQNNGV. With 6 bases clipped from V and 0 bases from J, the junction kept 19 bases outside the gene matches. CDR3 length: 19 residues.